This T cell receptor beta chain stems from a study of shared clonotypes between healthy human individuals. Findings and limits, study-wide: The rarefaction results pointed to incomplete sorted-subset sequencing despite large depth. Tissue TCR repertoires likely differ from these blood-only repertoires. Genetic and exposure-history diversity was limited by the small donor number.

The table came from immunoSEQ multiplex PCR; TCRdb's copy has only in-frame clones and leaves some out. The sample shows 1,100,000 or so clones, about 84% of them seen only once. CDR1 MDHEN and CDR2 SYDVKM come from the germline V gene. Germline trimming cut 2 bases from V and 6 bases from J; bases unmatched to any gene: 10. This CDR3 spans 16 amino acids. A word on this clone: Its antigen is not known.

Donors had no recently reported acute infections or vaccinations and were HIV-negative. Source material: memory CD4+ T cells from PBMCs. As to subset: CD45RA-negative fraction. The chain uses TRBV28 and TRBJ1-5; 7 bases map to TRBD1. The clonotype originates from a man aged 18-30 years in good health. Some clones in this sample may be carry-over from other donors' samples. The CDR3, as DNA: TGTGCCAGCAGTTTACTCGGACAGGTTGGTTCTCAGCCCCAGCATTTT. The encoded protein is CASSLLGQVGSQPQHF.